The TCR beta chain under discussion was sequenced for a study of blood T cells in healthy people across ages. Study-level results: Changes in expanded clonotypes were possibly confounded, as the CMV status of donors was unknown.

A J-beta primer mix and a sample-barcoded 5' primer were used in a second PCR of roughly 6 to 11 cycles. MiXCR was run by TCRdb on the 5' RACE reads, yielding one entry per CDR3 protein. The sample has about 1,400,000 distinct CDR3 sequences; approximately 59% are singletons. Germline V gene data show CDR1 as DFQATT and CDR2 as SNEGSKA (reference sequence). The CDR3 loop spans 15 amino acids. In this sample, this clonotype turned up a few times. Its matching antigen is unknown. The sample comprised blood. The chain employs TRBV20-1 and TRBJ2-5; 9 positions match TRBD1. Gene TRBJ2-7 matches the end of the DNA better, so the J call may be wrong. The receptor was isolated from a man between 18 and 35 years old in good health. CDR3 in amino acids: CSARRGGTGMFEQYF. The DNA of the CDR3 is TGCAGTGCTAGAAGGGGCGGGACAGGGATGTTCGAGCAGTACTTC.